A single sample is the source of the 27 T cell receptor beta chains below, sequenced in a study of shared clonotypes between healthy human individuals. Sequencing was performed with immunoSEQ multiplex PCR; in TCRdb, only in-frame clones are kept and a portion is missing. The sample lists under 1,100,000 clones; 75% to 85% were seen once. Sequencing was performed on memory CD4+ T cells from PBMCs. Subset reported: CD45RA-negative fraction. The receptor source for this set is a man between 18 and 29 years old in good health. Some clones in this sample may be carry-over from other donors' samples.

V is TRBV4-2 and J is TRBJ1-2; 8 bases are a match to TRBD1. The CDR3 runs 15 residues. V was clipped by 4 bases and J by 1 base; unmatched bases: 5. The germline V gene has CDR1 LGHNA and CDR2 YNFKEQ. DNA for the CDR3: TGTGCCAGCAGCCTGACAGGGGCAAGTAACTATGGCTACACCTTC. Its protein is CASSLTGASNYGYTF.

CDR3 loop: CAWKGDAYQFF. In DNA, the CDR3 is TGTGCCTGGAAAGGGGATGCCTATCAGTTCTTC. This rearrangement joins TRBV30 to TRBJ2-1; possible D gene TRBD1, 5 bases. This CDR3 comprises 11 residues. V was cut by 4 bases and J by 13 bases, with 14 bases left in between. CDR1 is GTSNPN, CDR2 SVGIG, per germline (reference sequence). Drawing the rest from reference TRBV30 and TRBJ2-1, the complete variable domain is SQTIHQWPATLVQPVGSPLSLECTVEGTSNPNLYWYRQAAGRGLQLLFYSVGIGQISSEVPQNLSASRPQDRQFILSSKKLLLSDSGFYLCAWKGDAYQFFGPGTRLTVL.

The chain combines TRBV7-9 with TRBJ2-7, with TRBD1 matching 7 bases. The CDR3 runs to 15 residues. CDR1 and CDR2 (germline): SEHNR, FQNEAQ (reference sequence). V lost 3 bases, J lost 3 bases, and 8 bases stayed unmatched. DNA of the CDR3: TGTGCCAGCAGCTTTACCCGGGACAGCCGCTACGAGCAGTACTTC. It specifies CASSFTRDSRYEQYF.

Worth noting for this clone: Within the sample, other DNA sequences also encode this same CDR3. The rearrangement uses TRBV7-6 and TRBJ2-5; D unclear. V lost 1 base to trimming and J lost 2 bases, with 8 bases between them. CDR1 is SGHVS and CDR2 is FNYEAQ in the germline V gene. The CDR3 has 14 residues. Written as DNA, the CDR3 is TGTGCCAGCAGCTTAGACAGTCAACAAGAGACCCAGTACTTC. Its protein product is CASSLDSQQETQYF.

The CDR3 here is CANERSWSSEQYF. In nucleotides, the CDR3 is TGTGCCAACGAGAGGAGTTGGAGTTCCGAGCAGTACTTC. V gene TRBV5-8 combines with J gene TRBJ2-7; D is ambiguous. The length of the CDR3 is 13 residues. With 9 bases removed from V and 6 bases from J, the gap between germline ends came to 19 bases. The V gene's germline CDR1 is SGHTS and CDR2 YDEGEE.

The chain recombines TRBV27 with TRBJ2-5; D assignment may be TRBD1 or TRBD2 (5 bases each). The length of the CDR3 is 14 residues. Germline assignment: CDR1 MNHEY and CDR2 SMNVEV (reference sequence). The V end lost 3 bases, the J end lost 5 bases, and 13 bases lay between the germline ends. DNA for the CDR3: TGTGCCAGCAGTTTTGGCAGGGAGCGTGAGACCCAGTACTTC. It specifies CASSFGRERETQYF.

The V and J genes are TRBV5-1 and TRBJ2-7; 7 nucleotides agree with TRBD2. The CDR3 has 14 amino acids. The ends lost 4 bases at V and 3 bases at J; junction bases unmatched: 7. Germline CDR1 SGHRS, CDR2 YFSETQ. The DNA of the CDR3 is TGCGCCAGCAGCCCGACCTGGACTAGCTACGAGCAGTACTTC. It specifies CASSPTWTSYEQYF.

In its sample, this clone was seen once. The rearrangement uses TRBV20-1 and TRBJ2-3; D is possibly TRBD2 (6 bases). Per the germline V gene, CDR1 is DFQATT and CDR2 is SNEGSKA (reference sequence). The CDR3 covers 11 residues. DNA of the CDR3: TGCAGCGTCCCGGGAGTCGATACGCAGTATTTT. Amino acids: CSVPGVDTQYF.

This rearrangement joins TRBV9 to TRBJ2-7; possible D gene TRBD1, 6 bases. The CDR3 extends over 18 amino acids. V was trimmed by 4 bases and J by 0 bases, leaving 23 bases between them. Germline values: CDR1 SGDLS, CDR2 YYNGEE. The DNA for the CDR3 is TGTGCCAGCAGCCCGAGAGGGGGAGCGGAACGCCGCTCCTACGAGCAGTACTTC. Its protein is CASSPRGGAERRSYEQYF.

The chain links TRBV4-3 to TRBJ2-1; 13 positions match TRBD2. This CDR3 is 16 amino acids long. Trimming cost V 1 base and J 8 bases; bases outside gene matches: 5. From germline, CDR1 is LGHNA and CDR2 YSLEER. CDR3 region: CASSQVGLAGTYEQFF. The CDR3 DNA sequence: TGCGCCAGCAGCCAAGTGGGACTAGCGGGAACCTATGAGCAGTTCTTC.

This rearrangement joins TRBV7-3 to TRBJ1-2; 9 bases align to TRBD1. This CDR3 is built from 19 residues. Unmatched junction bases numbered 18, after V lost 4 bases and J lost 3 bases. The germline gives CDR1 SGHTA, CDR2 FQGTGA. CDR3 coding DNA: TGTGCCAGCAGCTATCCCCAAATTGGACAGGGGCCTCGGGACTATGGCTACACCTTC. Translated: CASSYPQIGQGPRDYGYTF.

This sequence joins TRBV11-2 and TRBJ2-7, with no clear D. V lost 0 bases, J lost 1 base, and 7 bases lay in between. Germline loops: CDR1 SGHAT, CDR2 FQNNGV. This CDR3 spans 14 amino acids. CDR3 coding DNA: TGTGCCAGCAGCTTAGATAGGTATTCCTACGAGCAGTACTTC. Protein: CASSLDRYSYEQYF.

This clone was detected only once. The junction does not match germline at one end; this may be a read error. V usage is TRBV23-1 and J usage is TRBJ2-7, with D possibly being TRBD1 (6 bases). TRBV23-1 is reported as an ORF; its role is uncertain. The CDR3 extends over 14 amino acids. CDR3 protein: CATSELQGCYEQYF. For the CDR3, the DNA is TGCGCCACCAGTGAATTACAGGGTTGTTACGAGCAGTACTTC.

Ten or more counts support this clone. The sample holds other DNA sequences that translate to the same CDR3. The gene calls are TRBV6-6 and TRBJ1-4; D is ambiguous. This CDR3 is 13 amino acids long. Per the germline V gene, CDR1 is MNHNY and CDR2 is SVGAGI (reference sequence). Trimming stripped 2 bases from V and 3 bases from J, with 4 bases between. The CDR3 region has the DNA TGTGCCAGCAGTTACAGGTCTAATGAAAAACTGTTTTTT. Amino acid sequence: CASSYRSNEKLFF.

Worth noting for this clone: Given a much more abundant clone one base away, this may be a read error. V is TRBV30 and J is TRBJ2-5; possible D gene TRBD2, 5 bases. Looked up from germline, CDR1 is GTSNPN and CDR2 is SVGIG (reference sequence). The CDR3 spans 11 residues. As DNA, the CDR3 is TGTAGCGGAGCGTACCAAAAGACCCAGTACTTC. Its translation: CSGAYQKTQYF.

This chain uses TRBV28 with TRBJ2-7; D is undetermined. CDR1 MDHEN and CDR2 SYDVKM come from the germline V gene. Deletions cut 6 bases from V and 1 base from J, with 16 bases between. The CDR3 covers 15 residues. CDR3 DNA sequence: TGTGCCAGCAGACCAGTGGGAATTACTTCCTACGAGCAGTACTTC. It specifies CASRPVGITSYEQYF.

The gene calls are TRBV5-5 and TRBJ1-2; D call uncertain. Trimming pared 7 bases from V and 2 bases from J, leaving 9 bases between. The CDR3 sequence is 12 residues long. The V gene's germline CDR1 is SGHKS and CDR2 YYEKEE (reference sequence). The CDR3 DNA is TGTGCCAGCGGCGGAGGGAACTATGGCTACACCTTC. Translation gives CASGGGNYGYTF.

V gene TRBV7-2 combines with J gene TRBJ2-1, with TRBD2 matching over 9 bases. The CDR3 has 15 residues. CDR1 is SGHTA and CDR2 is FQGNSA in the germline V gene. V lost 3 bases, J lost 6 bases, and 6 bases stayed unmatched. This chain's CDR3 is CASSLGSGSPNEQFF. DNA for the CDR3: TGTGCCAGCAGCTTGGGTAGCGGGAGCCCCAATGAGCAGTTCTTC. The full variable domain, in which reference TRBV7-2 and TRBJ2-1 provide the parts outside the CDR3, is GAGVSQSPSNKVTEKGKDVELRCDPISGHTALYWYRQSLGQGLEFLIYFQGNSAPDKSGLPSDRFSAERTGGSVSTLTIQRTQQEDSAVYLCASSLGSGSPNEQFFGPGTRLTVL.

This chain connects TRBV6-1 to TRBJ1-4, with 9 positions matching TRBD1. The CDR3 totals 12 residues. V lost 9 bases to trimming and J lost 5 bases; unmatched junction nucleotides: 1. Germline CDR1 MNHNS, CDR2 SASEGT. CDR3 in DNA: TGTGCCAGTGGGACAGGGAATGAAAAACTGTTTTTT. It is translated as CASGTGNEKLFF.

This sequence joins TRBV5-1 and TRBJ2-3; 11 positions match TRBD2. Germline assignment: CDR1 SGHRS and CDR2 YFSETQ. There are 18 residues in the CDR3. Trimming cost V 1 base and J 1 base; bases outside gene matches: 8. The CDR3 spells CASSLRLAGGLGTDTQYF. CDR3 sequence (DNA): TGCGCCAGCAGCTTGCGTCTAGCGGGAGGATTGGGCACAGATACGCAGTATTTT.

J is TRBJ2-5 and V is TRBV30; D perhaps matches TRBD2 (6 bases). Gene TRBJ2-7 matches the end of the DNA better, so the J call may be wrong. Germline CDR1 GTSNPN, CDR2 SVGIG (reference sequence). CDR3 length: 14 amino acids. Written as DNA, the CDR3 is TGTGCCTGGACCCTCGAGCGGGTGAACTACGAGCAGTACTTC. It yields the protein CAWTLERVNYEQYF.

The rearrangement uses TRBV2 and TRBJ1-5; D is possibly TRBD1 (6 bases). The germline V and J ends were trimmed by 4 bases and 6 bases, with 10 bases remaining between them. The V gene's germline CDR1 is SNHLY and CDR2 FYNNEI. The CDR3 consists of 13 residues. The CDR3 is CASSARGGQPQHF. DNA of the CDR3: TGTGCCAGCAGTGCCAGGGGCGGTCAGCCCCAGCATTTT. Combining the CDR3 with reference TRBV2 and TRBJ1-5 gives the whole variable domain EPEVTQTPSHQVTQMGQEVILRCVPISNHLYFYWYRQILGQKVEFLVSFYNNEISEKSEIFDDQFSVERPDGSNFTLKIRSTKLEDSAMYFCASSARGGQPQHFGDGTRLSIL.

The V gene is TRBV28, the J gene TRBJ1-1, with 7 bases lining up with TRBD1. The V and J ends lost 3 bases and 2 bases, in that order; junction bases with no gene match: 9. Per the germline V gene, CDR1 is MDHEN and CDR2 is SYDVKM. The CDR3 loop spans 16 amino acids. For the CDR3, the DNA is TGTGCCAGCAGTTTTATAAGGGGGCGTACAAACACTGAAGCTTTCTTT. Encoded protein: CASSFIRGRTNTEAFF. The full variable domain, in which reference TRBV28 and TRBJ1-1 provide the parts outside the CDR3, is DVKVTQSSRYLVKRTGEKVFLECVQDMDHENMFWYRQDPGLGLRLIYFSYDVKMKEKGDIPEGYSVSREKKERFSLILESASTNQTSMYLCASSFIRGRTNTEAFFGQGTRLTVV.

V is TRBV6-4 and J is TRBJ2-3; 7 nucleotides align to TRBD2. CDR3 length: 17 amino acids. The trim removed 7 bases at V and 2 bases at J, leaving 15 bases unmatched. Germline CDR1 is MRHNA and CDR2 is SNTAGT. DNA of the CDR3: TGTGCCAGCAAACAGCTGGAGCGGGACCTACCCACAGATACGCAGTATTTT. Encoded protein: CASKQLERDLPTDTQYF.

This chain connects TRBV5-6 to TRBJ2-7; possible D gene TRBD2, 6 bases. The V gene lost 0 bases and the J gene lost 4 bases, with 11 bases spanning the gap. Germline V CDR1 and CDR2: SGHDT, YYEEEE. The CDR3 totals 14 residues. The chain's CDR3 is CASSLGMTSYEQYF. CDR3 coding DNA: TGTGCCAGCAGCTTGGGGATGACTAGTTACGAGCAGTACTTC.

J is TRBJ2-5 and V is TRBV6-1; 7 nucleotides align to TRBD2. The CDR3 is made up of 14 amino acids. V was clipped by 9 bases and J by 2 bases; unmatched bases: 9. Germline V gene sequence: CDR1 MNHNS, CDR2 SASEGT. The CDR3 protein is CASHRTGGQETQYF. The DNA of the CDR3 is TGTGCCAGTCACAGGACCGGGGGGCAAGAGACCCAGTACTTC.

This rearrangement joins TRBV5-1 to TRBJ2-5; TRBD2 matches 7 bases. The CDR3 is made up of 16 amino acids. V gave up 2 bases and J gave up 5 bases; unmatched junction bases: 12. Germline V gene sequence: CDR1 SGHRS, CDR2 YFSETQ. The CDR3 sequence is CASSLDGGSVAETQYF. For the CDR3, the DNA is TGCGCCAGCAGCTTAGATGGCGGGAGCGTTGCGGAGACCCAGTACTTC.